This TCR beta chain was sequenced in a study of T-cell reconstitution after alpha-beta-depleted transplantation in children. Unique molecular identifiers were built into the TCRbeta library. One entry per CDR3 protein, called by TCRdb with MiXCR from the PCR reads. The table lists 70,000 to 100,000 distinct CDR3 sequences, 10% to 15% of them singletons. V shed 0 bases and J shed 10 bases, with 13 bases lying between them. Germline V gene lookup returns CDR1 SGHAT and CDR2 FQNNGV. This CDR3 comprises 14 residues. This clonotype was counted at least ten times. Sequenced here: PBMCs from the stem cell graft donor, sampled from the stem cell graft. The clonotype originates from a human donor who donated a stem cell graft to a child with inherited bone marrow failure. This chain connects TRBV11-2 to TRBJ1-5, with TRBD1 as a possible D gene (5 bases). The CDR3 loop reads CASSLDQGYGPQHF. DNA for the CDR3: TGTGCCAGCAGCTTAGATCAGGGATACGGCCCCCAGCATTTT.